This note documents a single T cell receptor beta chain sequence. What it binds is not known. This entry is derived from a study of T cell responses to AZD1222 COVID-19 vaccine. Whole-study findings and limits: Of the AZD1222 recipients, only five to seven were seropositive at baseline. Repertoire samples came only from after the peak T cell response. CD4 TCRs linked to vaccination spanned spike, dominating at 160-218 and 743-854.

Whether given at about 4 or about 12 weeks, second doses were pooled. The data were produced by immunoSEQ multiplex PCR, yet TCRdb's version contains in-frame clones alone and is incomplete. The profile covers approximately 150,000 clones, with about 82% appearing a single time and about 5% taken by the ten largest. The sequence came from an adult who received the AZD1222 COVID-19 vaccine. Sequencing was performed on peripheral blood, taken 28 days after the second AZD1222 dose.

DNA for the CDR3: TGCGCCAGCAGTTCCTCCTACGAGCAGTACTTC. Its translation is CASSSSYEQYF. V usage is TRBV10-2 and J usage is TRBJ2-7; D gene uncertain. This CDR3 spans 11 amino acids. Germline CDR1 and CDR2: WSHSY and SAAADI. Trimming cost V 5 bases and J 0 bases, with 2 bases left between them.